This TCR beta chain was documented in a study of cytomegalovirus exposure and HLA in healthy donors. Findings and limits, study-wide: With high specificity and sensitivity, the classifier reportedly diagnosed cytomegalovirus status. Cytomegalovirus-associated status was assigned to 164 TCR beta chains. In vitro data verified three CMV-associated chains as specific for CMV antigens. One later analysis, an examination of the 120 validation repertoires, found that first-cohort TCR clusters tended to co-occur in them.

On this clone itself: Its antigen is unknown.

TCRdb keeps only in-frame clones here, not all; method: immunoSEQ multiplex PCR. The table has 100,000 to 150,000 clones, approximately 89% seen once; the top ten hold roughly 1.2%. V shed 6 bases and J 2 bases; nucleotides not matched to a gene: 10. CDR1 and CDR2 from the germline V gene are MNHEY and SVGAGI. This CDR3 is built from 15 residues. The specimen was PBMCs. This receptor was obtained from a woman aged 18-35 years in good health and CMV-seronegative. The gene calls are TRBV6-5 and TRBJ2-7; 7 nucleotides match TRBD1. The CDR3 DNA follows: TGTGCCAGCAGGCACCGGGACAGATTCACCTACGAGCAGTACTTC. It specifies CASRHRDRFTYEQYF.